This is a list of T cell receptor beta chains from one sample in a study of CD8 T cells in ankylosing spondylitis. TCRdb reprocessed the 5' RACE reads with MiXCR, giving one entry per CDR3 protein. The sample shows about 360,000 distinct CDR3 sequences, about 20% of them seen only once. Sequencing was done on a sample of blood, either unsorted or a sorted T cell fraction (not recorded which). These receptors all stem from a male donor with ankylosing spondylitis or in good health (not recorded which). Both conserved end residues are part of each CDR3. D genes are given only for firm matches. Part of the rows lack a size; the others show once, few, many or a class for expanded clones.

CASSFSAGETTDTQYF TGTGCCAGCAGCTTTTCGGCAGGGGAGACCACAGATACGCAGTATTTT NA TRBV7-9 NA TRBJ2-3
CAMDTGELFF TGTGCCATGGACACCGGGGAGCTGTTTTTT NA TRBV5-8 NA TRBJ2-2
CASSSPGLLKETQYF TGTGCCAGCAGTTCCCCAGGGTTGCTAAAAGAGACCCAGTACTTC NA TRBV12-3/TRBV12-4 few TRBJ2-5
CSVEEGISYEQYF TGCAGCGTTGAAGAAGGGATCTCGTACGAGCAGTACTTC NA TRBV29-1 few TRBJ2-7
CATSALAMDREPFSTDTQYF TGTGCCACCAGCGCACTTGCTATGGACAGGGAACCCTTTAGCACAGATACGCAGTATTTT TRBD1 TRBV15 NA TRBJ2-3
CAISEQASGAQDTQYF TGTGCCATCAGTGAGCAGGCTAGCGGGGCCCAAGATACGCAGTATTTT TRBD2 TRBV10-3 few TRBJ2-3
CASSQGPRAYEQYF TGCGCCAGCAGCCAAGGCCCGCGGGCCTACGAGCAGTACTTC NA TRBV4-1 NA TRBJ2-7
CASSSPGGAYNEQFF TGTGCCAGCAGTTCTCCAGGGGGGGCCTACAATGAGCAGTTCTTC NA TRBV7-9 NA TRBJ2-1
CASSWSVAGTEAFF TGTGCCAGCAGTTGGTCTGTGGCGGGCACTGAAGCTTTCTTT NA TRBV12-3/TRBV12-4 NA TRBJ1-1
CASSYLERSSYEQYF TGTGCCAGCAGTTACTTGGAGCGGAGCTCCTACGAGCAGTACTTC NA TRBV6-2/TRBV6-3 NA TRBJ2-7
CSARDLNGTGELFF TGCAGTGCTAGAGATCTCAACGGCACCGGGGAGCTGTTTTTT NA TRBV20-1 NA TRBJ2-2
CASSITVPGELFF TGTGCCAGTAGTATAACAGTACCCGGGGAGCTGTTTTTT NA TRBV19 NA TRBJ2-2
CSAPGGEYDHGELFF TGCAGTGCTCCTGGGGGGGAATACGATCACGGGGAGCTGTTTTTT TRBD2 TRBV20-1 few TRBJ2-2
CSARGRERYEQYF TGCAGTGCTAGGGGCAGGGAGCGTTACGAGCAGTACTTC NA TRBV20-1 NA TRBJ2-7
CASSLEGPGANVLTF TGTGCCAGCAGCTTAGAGGGGCCTGGGGCCAACGTCCTGACTTTC NA TRBV11-2 few TRBJ2-6
CASSSGHRQYF TGTGCCAGCAGCTCCGGACACCGCCAGTACTTC NA TRBV5-5 few TRBJ2-5
CASSLQGSYNSPLHF TGTGCCAGCAGTCTCCAGGGCTCCTATAATTCACCCCTCCACTTT NA TRBV12-3/TRBV12-4 NA TRBJ1-6
CASSSAGRGFYNEQFF TGCGCCAGCAGCTCCGCGGGGAGGGGGTTTTACAATGAGCAGTTCTTC NA TRBV5-1 NA TRBJ2-1
CASGGDGSTDTQYF TGTGCCAGCGGGGGGGACGGGAGCACAGATACGCAGTATTTT TRBD2 TRBV2 few TRBJ2-3
CASRSSSYNSPLHF TGCGCCAGCAGGAGTAGCTCCTATAATTCACCCCTCCACTTT NA TRBV5-1 NA TRBJ1-6
CSVVLDRYNEQFF TGCAGCGTTGTCCTAGATAGGTACAATGAGCAGTTCTTC NA TRBV29-1 NA TRBJ2-1
CASSLATTGLYGYTF TGTGCCAGCAGCTTAGCAACGACAGGGTTGTATGGCTACACCTTC TRBD1 TRBV7-9 NA TRBJ1-2
CASSALAGGPYEQYF TGTGCCAGCAGCGCCCTAGCGGGGGGTCCCTACGAGCAGTACTTC TRBD2 TRBV11-2 few TRBJ2-7
CASKRDRAGGPDTQYF TGTGCCAGCAAAAGAGATAGAGCGGGGGGGCCGGATACGCAGTATTTT TRBD2 TRBV7-8 NA TRBJ2-3
CASSSHRTPYEQYF TGTGCCAGCAGCTCGCACAGGACCCCCTACGAGCAGTACTTC NA TRBV11-1 NA TRBJ2-7
CASSLGRGQFNEQYF TGTGCCAGCAGCTTAGGGCGAGGACAGTTTAACGAGCAGTACTTC NA TRBV7-9 few TRBJ2-7
CASSLVVGRDYEQYF TGTGCCAGCAGCCTCGTTGTCGGGAGGGACTACGAGCAGTACTTC TRBD2 TRBV11-2 few TRBJ2-7
CASTHTGWTEAFF TGTGCCAGCACTCACACCGGGTGGACTGAAGCTTTCTTT NA TRBV11-2 NA TRBJ1-1
CASIGGSGGSDEQFF TGTGCCAGCATTGGCGGGAGCGGGGGGTCAGATGAGCAGTTCTTC TRBD2 TRBV12-3/TRBV12-4 NA TRBJ2-1
CASRYTSNTEAFF TGTGCCAGCAGGTATACCTCGAACACTGAAGCTTTCTTT NA TRBV6-5 NA TRBJ1-1
CARKGGRGSYNEQFF TGTGCCAGAAAGGGCGGAAGGGGGTCCTACAATGAGCAGTTCTTC NA TRBV2 NA TRBJ2-1
CASRSGPSYEQYF TGTGCCAGCAGATCGGGGCCCTCCTACGAGCAGTACTTC NA TRBV12-3/TRBV12-4 NA TRBJ2-7